These 26 T cell receptor beta chains share one sample of origin, sequenced in a study of tumor-infiltrating lymphocytes in primary liver carcinoma. Total RNA amounting to 500 ng was the source from which TCR beta cDNA was made with a constant-region primer. Slightly modified ARM-PCR with three nested multiplex PCR rounds yielded TCR beta libraries. TRBV1-TRBV30 forward primers paired with a C-beta reverse primer drove the first two PCR rounds, roughly 10 cycles each. TCRdb independently ran MiXCR on the multiplex PCR reads; one entry per CDR3 protein. The data contain 55,000 to 70,000 distinct CDR3 sequences, less than 75% of them singletons. Co-extraction of RNA and DNA was performed on about 20-33 mg of unsorted bulk tissue. The sample taken for sequencing was liver tumor tissue from sampling region 2. Subset defined: tumor region T2, inferior pole. All receptors come from a man in his forties or fifties with primary liver carcinoma and hepatitis B virus infection.

A remark on this clonotype: This may be a read error: a much more frequent sequence differs by one nucleotide. This chain links TRBV4-3 with TRBJ2-7, with D unclear. The germline gives CDR1 LGHNA, CDR2 YSLEER. The CDR3 spans 13 residues. In DNA form, the CDR3 reads TGCGCCATCAGCCAAGCAGTTTCCTACGAGCAGTACTTC. Translated, it gives CAISQAVSYEQYF.

Notes on this clonotype: Being one base from a much bigger clone, this may be a read error. V and J are TRBV11-3 and TRBJ2-4; perhaps TRBD2 as D (5 bases). Germline V gives CDR1 SGHNT, CDR2 YENEEA. The CDR3 totals 15 residues. V lost 3 bases, J lost 0 bases, and 9 bases lay in between. CDR3 sequence: CASSFGVLAKNIQYF. In DNA, the CDR3 is TGTGCCAGCAGCTTCGGGGTGTTAGCCAAAAACATTCAGTACTTC.

Concerning this clonotype itself: Just one base apart from a much larger clone, this may be a read error. The genes are TRBV5-1 and TRBJ2-7; TRBD1 agrees at 10 bases. V dropped 3 bases and J dropped 7; count of bases not matched to a gene: 7. The germline V gene encodes CDR1 SGHRS and CDR2 YFSETQ. The CDR3 runs 14 residues. The CDR3 DNA sequence: TGCGCCAGCAGCTCCCGACAGGGGGCTAGGGAGCAGTACTTC. This gives the protein CASSSRQGAREQYF.

With respect to this clonotype: One end of the junction is discordant with germline, which a read error may explain. CDR3 region: CASCPGRWYEQFF. The CDR3 DNA sequence: TGCGCCAGCTGCCCGGGACGGTGGTATGAGCAATTCTTC. The V gene is TRBV4-1, the J gene TRBJ2-1; D possibly uses TRBD1 or TRBD2 (5 bases each). CDR3 length: 13 residues. The germline CDR1 and CDR2 sequences are MGHRA and YSYEKL.

This clonotype was counted a few times. The chain has TRBV4-1 and TRBJ2-5; D gene unclear. The V gene lost 0 bases and the J gene lost 5 bases, with 10 bases spanning the gap. Looked up from germline, CDR1 is MGHRA and CDR2 is YSYEKL. The CDR3 spans 14 residues. As DNA, the CDR3 is TGCGCCAGCAGCCAAGATGTAGGTCGGGAGACCCAGTACTTC. Translating gives CASSQDVGRETQYF.

Worth noting for this clonotype: The junction shows a germline mismatch at one end, possibly a read error. V gene TRBV11-3 combines with J gene TRBJ2-5; D possibly corresponds to TRBD2 (5 bases). CDR3 length: 13 residues. CDR1 SGHNT and CDR2 YENEEA come from the germline V gene. CDR3 protein: CTSSATRGETQYF. CDR3 in DNA: TGTACCAGCAGCGCTACACGGGGAGAGACCCAGTACTTC.

As for this clonotype: With a much larger clone just one base away, this may be a read error. This rearrangement joins TRBV24-1 to TRBJ2-1; 7 bases agree with TRBD2. Per the germline V gene, CDR1 is KGHDR and CDR2 is SFDVKD. The CDR3 is 17 residues long. CDR3 sequence reads: CATSEYSTTSSYNEQIF. CDR3 bases: TGTGCCACCAGTGAATATTCTACGACTAGCTCCTACAATGAGCAGATCTTC.

This clonotype was seen more than once but under ten times. The junction and the germline gene differ at one end; a read error may be behind it. This chain uses TRBV11-2 with TRBJ2-3, with 10 bases aligning to TRBD2. The germline gives CDR1 SGHAT, CDR2 FQNNGV. The length of the CDR3 is 15 residues. CDR3 amino acids: CASSMASGSTDTQCF. CDR3 in DNA: TGTGCCAGCAGCATGGCTAGCGGGAGCACAGATACGCAGTGTTTT.

This chain connects TRBV5-1 to TRBJ2-1; tentative D call: TRBD2 (7 bases). Trimming removed 10 bases at V and 5 bases at J, with 25 bases between. This CDR3 spans 16 amino acids. The germline V gene has CDR1 SGHRS and CDR2 YFSETQ. The CDR3 loop reads CAGNLEGGANNNEQFF. CDR3 nucleotide sequence: TGCGCCGGCAACTTGGAGGGGGGGGCAAATAACAATGAGCAGTTCTTC.

J is TRBJ2-7 and V is TRBV5-6; TRBD2 matches 9 bases. The CDR3 consists of 15 residues. Germline CDR1 and CDR2: SGHDT and YYEEEE. Trimming took 8 bases from V and 4 from J; bases not matched to a gene: 13. The CDR3 nucleotides read TGTGCCAGGAGCATCATGGCTAGCGGGACGTACGAGCAGTACTTC. It translates to CARSIMASGTYEQYF.

For this clonotype: Germline is not matched at one junction end, which may reflect a read error. This chain uses TRBV28 with TRBJ2-7; 9 bases are shared with TRBD1. Germline assignment: CDR1 MDHEN and CDR2 SYDVKM. This CDR3 has 13 residues. The CDR3 is CVARDRDSSEQYF. DNA for the CDR3: TGTGTCGCCCGGGACAGGGATTCCTCCGAGCAGTACTTC.

A few counts support this clonotype. The gene calls are TRBV30 and TRBJ2-1, with 7 bases fitting TRBD2. This CDR3 is built from 19 residues. CDR1 is GTSNPN and CDR2 is SVGIG in the germline V gene (reference sequence). Germline trimming cut 4 bases from V and 1 base from J; bases unmatched to any gene: 19. The CDR3, as DNA: TGTGCCTGGAATCTCGGCAAGGGGCCGGGGCGGGAGTCCTACAATGAGCAGTTCTTC. Translating it yields CAWNLGKGPGRESYNEQFF.

In this sample, this clonotype turned up many times. The chain combines TRBV6-6 with TRBJ2-7; D remains unclear. V was shortened by 2 bases and J by 1 base, with 6 bases between the two germline ends. The CDR3 length is 13 residues. Germline V lookup: CDR1 MNHNY, CDR2 SVGAGI (reference sequence). The CDR3 reads CASSYDWSYEQYF. The CDR3 coding sequence is TGTGCCAGCAGTTACGATTGGTCCTACGAGCAGTACTTC.

Concerning this clonotype itself: One junction end disagrees with the germline gene, perhaps due to a read error. The rearrangement links TRBV12-3 or TRBV12-4 to TRBJ2-2, with 9 bases matching TRBD2. The CDR3 spans 17 residues. CDR3 nucleotides: TGTGCCAGTAGTTTAGCGTTGGCGGGAGGGCCGTCCAGGGAGCTGTTTTTT. The encoded protein is CASSLALAGGPSRELFF.

In its sample, this clonotype was seen many times. The rearrangement uses TRBV5-1 and TRBJ1-4, with TRBD1 as a possible D gene (5 bases). Looked up from germline, CDR1 is SGHRS and CDR2 is YFSETQ. CDR3 length: 15 residues. V gave up 0 bases and J gave up 9 bases, with 15 bases separating them. The CDR3 nucleotides are TGCGCCAGCAGCTTGGATCCGGGACTGGCTAAAAAACTGTTTTTT. Its translation is CASSLDPGLAKKLFF.

For this clonotype: It is likely a read error, because the conserved phenylalanine at the end of the CDR3 is missing. This chain joins TRBV4-1 and TRBJ2-3, with D tentatively TRBD1 (6 bases). Germline V gene lookup returns CDR1 MGHRA and CDR2 YSYEKL. CDR3 length: 18 amino acids. V was trimmed by 3 bases and J by 6 bases, leaving 25 bases between them. The CDR3 DNA reads as TGCGCCAGCAGCCAGACCACTGCCCTAGGGGGAGTCACCGATACGCAGTATTCT. Translating gives CASSQTTALGGVTDTQYS.

As DNA, the CDR3 is TGTGCTAACATTACCTACCGGGACAACCCCTACAATGAGCAGTTCTTC. Translating it yields CANITYRDNPYNEQFF. The J gene is TRBJ2-1, the V gene TRBV7-8; perhaps TRBD1 as D (6 bases). The CDR3 loop spans 16 amino acids. Germline CDR1 SGHVS, CDR2 FQNEAQ. Based on the CDR3 plus reference TRBV7-8 and TRBJ2-1, the full variable domain is GAGVSQSPRYKVAKRGQDVALRCDPISGHVSLFWYQQALGQGPEFLTYFQNEAQLDKSGLPSDRFFAERPEGSVSTLKIQRTQQEDSAVYLCANITYRDNPYNEQFFGPGTRLTVL.

In regard to this clonotype: A much larger clone lies one base from this, so it may be a read error. The chain has TRBV5-1 and TRBJ2-2; perhaps D is TRBD1 or TRBD2 (5 bases each). V was clipped by 4 bases and J by 2 bases, with 12 bases between them. The CDR3 has 15 residues. CDR1 is SGHRS, CDR2 YFSETQ, per germline. Written as DNA, the CDR3 is TGCGCCAGCAGCGGGACGGGCGTAAACACCGGGGAGCTGTTTTTT. Its protein product is CASSGTGVNTGELFF.

This clonotype appeared a single time. One end of the junction fails to match germline, which may point to a read error. The gene calls are TRBV5-1 and TRBJ2-3; 7 nucleotides align to TRBD1. Germline values: CDR1 SGHRS, CDR2 YFSETQ. The CDR3 loop spans 15 amino acids. CDR3 in amino acids: CASSLTGLTQDTQYF. The CDR3 DNA is TGCGCCAGCAGTCTGACAGGGTTGACGCAAGATACGCAGTACTTT.

This clonotype was seen at least ten times. The CDR3 loop reads CASSQRQGRGTDTQYF. CDR3 nucleotide sequence: TGTGCCAGCAGCCAACGACAGGGGAGAGGGACAGATACGCAGTATTTT. This chain uses TRBV14 with TRBJ2-3, with TRBD1 matching 8 bases. The CDR3 contains 16 residues. With 2 bases clipped from V and 3 bases from J, the junction kept 7 bases outside the gene matches. Germline CDR1 is SGHDN and CDR2 is FVKESK.

Only a few counts were recorded for this clonotype. The chain has TRBV11-2 and TRBJ1-1; 7 bases match TRBD1. CDR3 length: 16 amino acids. Germline V gene lookup returns CDR1 SGHAT and CDR2 FQNNGV. Unmatched junction bases numbered 20, after V lost 5 bases and J lost 11 bases. Here the CDR3 reads CASSPSRGLVNTGAFF. CDR3 in DNA: TGTGCCAGCAGCCCATCCAGGGGGTTGGTGAATACTGGGGCTTTCTTT.

The CDR3 DNA reads TGCAGCGTTGAAAGCAACAATAGGCAGTTCTTC. It is translated as CSVESNNRQFF. The rearrangement links TRBV29-1 to TRBJ2-1; D remains unclear. The ends were cut back, 2 bases at V and 12 bases at J, with 11 bases in the middle. The V gene's germline CDR1 is SQVTM and CDR2 ANQGSEA. CDR3 size: 11 residues.

Worth noting for this clonotype: One end of the junction fails to match germline, which may point to a read error. The chain uses TRBV4-3 and TRBJ2-1; TRBD1 matches at 8 bases. The germline CDR1 and CDR2 sequences are LGHNA and YSLEER. The CDR3 sequence is 17 residues long. DNA for the CDR3: TGCGCCAGCGGCCAAAATCCCTCAGACAGGGGCTACAATGAGCAGTTCTTC. Translated: CASGQNPSDRGYNEQFF.

As regards this clonotype: The CDR3 end shows no conserved phenylalanine or tryptophan, and so a read error is likely. The DNA is omitted, as the CDR3 cannot be located on it reliably, and the CDR3 follows TCRdb's listing. This chain uses TRBV29-1 with TRBJ1-1; the D call in the table, TRBD1, was not verified against the DNA. Including both end residues, the CDR3 is 13 amino acids long. Germline V gene sequence: CDR1 SQVTM, CDR2 ANQGSEA. The CDR3 protein is CSVGGGMNTEAII.

Comments on this clonotype: One base away lies a much larger clone, so this may be a sequencing read error. As the CDR3 is not closed by the conserved phenylalanine or tryptophan, this likely results from a read error. The CDR3 coding sequence is TGTGCCAGCAGCTTGTCCCCCAGGGGCGATGCGGAGCTGTTTCTT. Translated: CASSLSPRGDAELFL. The genes are TRBV11-3 and TRBJ2-2; TRBD1 is a possible D gene (6 bases). With 3 bases removed from V and 10 bases from J, the gap between germline ends came to 18 bases. The germline V gene encodes CDR1 SGHNT and CDR2 YENEEA. The CDR3 covers 15 residues.

Of note for this clonotype: A junction boundary mismatches the germline segment, possibly from a read error. V usage is TRBV10-3 and J usage is TRBJ2-7, with TRBD2 matching 14 bases. Germline lookup yields CDR1 ENHRY and CDR2 SYGVKD. The CDR3 runs 19 residues. This CDR3 is CAIIKRSRLAGGFSYEQYF. The CDR3 coding sequence is TGTGCCATCATCAAACGATCGAGACTAGCGGGAGGGTTCTCCTACGAGCAATACTTC.